The 21 T cell receptor beta chains in this list originate from one sample, sequenced in a study of blood T cell repertoires in COVID-19. The data were produced by immunoSEQ multiplex PCR, yet TCRdb's version contains in-frame clones alone and is incomplete. In the table there are 150,000 to 250,000 clones, 94% of which are singletons. Sequencing input: peripheral blood. These receptors all come from a man aged 25-45 years with COVID-19, enrolled during active disease.

V usage is TRBV24-1 and J usage is TRBJ1-5; TRBD1 matches at 9 bases. J was trimmed by 9 bases and V by 5 bases; bases with no gene match: 10. There are 15 residues in the CDR3. Germline V lookup: CDR1 KGHDR, CDR2 SFDVKD. The CDR3 bases are TGTGCCACCAGTGCTTGGACAGGGGACATGGGGCCCCAGCATTTT. Protein product: CATSAWTGDMGPQHF.

As concerns this clone: The CDR3 does not close with the conserved phenylalanine or tryptophan, likely indicating a read error. The limits of the CDR3 on the DNA are not certain, so only TCRdb's listed CDR3 is given. V gene TRBV6-7 combines with J gene TRBJ2-3; the table calls TRBD2, which could not be checked here. TRBV6-7 is an open reading frame whose function is uncertain. From its first to its last residue, the CDR3 has 15 amino acids. CDR3 residues: CASSSAGTSGGAGRL.

The V gene is TRBV5-3, the J gene TRBJ2-2; TRBD1 aligns across 9 bases. TRBV5-3 is assigned to the ORF class and has an uncertain function. V dropped 7 bases and J dropped 4; count of bases not matched to a gene: 8. This CDR3 region has 15 residues. In nucleotides, the CDR3 is TGTGCCAGAGGGTGGGACAGGGAGACCACCGGGGAGCTGTTTTTT. Amino acid sequence: CARGWDRETTGELFF.

This chain joins TRBV6-5 and TRBJ1-5; D may be TRBD1 (5 bases). The CDR3 loop spans 14 amino acids. The V gene's germline CDR1 is MNHEY and CDR2 SVGAGI. V was trimmed by 0 bases and J by 5 bases, leaving 8 bases between them. CDR3 protein: CASSYSAGYQPQHF. The CDR3 nucleotides are TGTGCCAGCAGTTACTCGGCAGGGTATCAGCCCCAGCATTTT.

CDR3 protein: CASSISRANTEAFF. For the CDR3, the DNA is TGTGCCAGTAGTATTAGCAGGGCCAACACTGAAGCTTTCTTT. This chain connects TRBV19 to TRBJ1-1; weak D call: TRBD1 (5 bases). V was clipped by 3 bases and J by 2 bases, with 10 bases between them. The germline V gene has CDR1 LNHDA and CDR2 SQIVND (reference sequence). This CDR3 has 14 amino acids.

The chain links TRBV10-1 to TRBJ1-1; possible D gene TRBD1, 5 bases. Germline values: CDR1 WNHNN, CDR2 SYGVQD (reference sequence). The CDR3 spans 14 residues. V lost 2 bases to trimming and J lost 0 bases, with 7 bases between them. The CDR3 DNA is TGCGCCAGCAGTGAGAACAGGATGAACACTGAAGCTTTCTTT. This encodes CASSENRMNTEAFF.

V usage is TRBV6-5 and J usage is TRBJ2-5; 7 bases line up with TRBD2. The CDR3 has 13 amino acids. Germline trimming cut 5 bases from V and 3 bases from J; bases unmatched to any gene: 3. Germline V gene data show CDR1 as MNHEY and CDR2 as SVGAGI. The CDR3 loop reads CASSLGREETQYF. The DNA of the CDR3 is TGTGCCAGCAGTCTAGGGAGGGAAGAGACCCAGTACTTC.

This chain uses TRBV5-5 with TRBJ2-1; 12 bases match TRBD2. V was pared by 1 base and J by 8 bases, with 7 bases of the junction left unmatched. The CDR3 spans 16 residues. Germline loops: CDR1 SGHKS, CDR2 YYEKEE (reference sequence). This chain's CDR3 is CASSLWLAGGPDEQFF. The CDR3 bases are TGTGCCAGCAGCTTGTGGCTAGCGGGGGGGCCAGATGAGCAGTTCTTC.

The chain has TRBV3-1 (or the pseudogene TRBV3-2) and TRBJ2-5; the match to TRBD1 covers 8 bases. The CDR3 extends over 14 amino acids. Germline V CDR1 and CDR2: LGHDT, YNNKEL (reference sequence). J gave up 5 bases and V 4 bases, and 6 bases lay outside the gene matches. CDR3 bases: TGTGCCAGCAGCCGGTCCGGACAGGGTGAGACCCAGTACTTC. Translated: CASSRSGQGETQYF.

The rearrangement uses TRBV7-2 and TRBJ1-5; 9 bases line up with TRBD1. With V trimmed by 2 bases and J by 0 bases, 8 bases remained unmatched. This CDR3 is 18 amino acids long. Germline CDR1 SGHTA, CDR2 FQGNSA. The CDR3 loop reads CASSLPTGGQFSNQPQHF. Here the CDR3 DNA reads TGTGCCAGCAGCTTACCGACAGGGGGGCAGTTTAGCAATCAGCCCCAGCATTTT.

This clone was seen once. This rearrangement joins TRBV6-5 to TRBJ1-5; 7 bases map to TRBD1. This CDR3 contains 13 residues. The junction had 7 bases not matched to a gene; V was cut back by 7 bases and J by 7 bases. Germline CDR1 is MNHEY and CDR2 is SVGAGI. In DNA form, the CDR3 reads TGTGCCAGCACAACAGGGGTGCGGCAGCCCCAGCATTTT. This translates into CASTTGVRQPQHF.

This clone was recorded once. The genes are TRBV18 and TRBJ1-2; 7 positions match TRBD1. The CDR3 covers 15 residues. The germline V gene encodes CDR1 KGHSH and CDR2 LQKENI. V lost 5 bases and J lost 4; bases outside the gene matches: 10. The DNA for the CDR3 is TGTGCCAGCTCAACTGACAGGGAGACCATCTATGGCTACACCTTC. Translated, it gives CASSTDRETIYGYTF.

The chain recombines TRBV5-1 with TRBJ2-4; D is possibly TRBD2 (5 bases). The CDR3 loop spans 15 amino acids. Looked up from germline, CDR1 is SGHRS and CDR2 is YFSETQ. Trimming cost V 0 bases and J 5 bases, with 12 bases left between them. The CDR3 here is CASSLAWRAQNIQYF. The CDR3, as DNA: TGCGCCAGCAGCTTGGCCTGGCGGGCTCAAAACATTCAGTACTTC.

The CDR3 DNA sequence: TGTGCCAGCAGCTTAGGGAGTGGCACTGAAGCTTTCTTT. This gives the protein CASSLGSGTEAFF. J is TRBJ1-1 and V is TRBV11-2, with D hard to call. This CDR3 is 13 amino acids long. V dropped 1 base and J dropped 4 bases, with 7 bases sitting between them. CDR1 is SGHAT and CDR2 is FQNNGV in the germline V gene.

The V call is TRBV9, the J call TRBJ2-7; TRBD1 agrees at 7 bases. The ends lost 3 bases at V and 2 bases at J; junction bases unmatched: 5. The CDR3 is made up of 14 amino acids. Germline loops: CDR1 SGDLS, CDR2 YYNGEE. CDR3 nucleotide sequence: TGTGCCAGCAGCGCTCAAGGACAGGCCTACGAGCAGTACTTC. It codes for CASSAQGQAYEQYF. The entire variable domain, with the rest obtained from reference TRBV9 and TRBJ2-7, is as follows: DSGVTQTPKHLITATGQRVTLRCSPRSGDLSVYWYQQSLDQGLQFLIQYYNGEERAKGNILERFSAQQFPDLHSELNLSSLELGDSALYFCASSAQGQAYEQYFGPGTRLTVT.

The chain carries TRBV6-4 and TRBJ1-1; a possible D gene is TRBD1 (5 bases). The germline CDR1 and CDR2 sequences are MRHNA and SNTAGT. V lost 4 bases, J lost 5 bases, and 17 bases lay in between. This CDR3 region has 15 residues. CDR3 sequence reads: CASSGSREGGTEAFF. For the CDR3, the DNA is TGTGCCAGCAGTGGGAGCAGGGAGGGTGGGACTGAAGCTTTCTTT.

The V call is TRBV4-1, the J call TRBJ2-2; TRBD1 matches at 12 bases. The length of the CDR3 is 16 residues. The junction had 5 bases not matched to a gene; V was cut back by 4 bases and J by 5 bases. Germline-derived CDR1 and CDR2 are MGHRA and YSYEKL. The DNA for the CDR3 is TGCGCCAGCAGCCTCGGGACAGGGGGCCGAACCGGGGAGCTGTTTTTT. This gives the protein CASSLGTGGRTGELFF.

The count of this clone is one. The chain couples TRBV9 to TRBJ1-1, with D perhaps TRBD1 (6 bases). In germline, CDR1 is SGDLS, CDR2 YYNGEE. The CDR3 extends over 13 amino acids. V dropped 0 bases and J dropped 8 bases, with 11 bases sitting between them. This chain's CDR3 is CASSVALTGEAFF. The DNA of the CDR3 is TGTGCCAGCAGCGTAGCCCTAACAGGGGAAGCTTTCTTT.

V usage is TRBV27 and J usage is TRBJ1-2, with D possibly TRBD1 on 5 matching bases. Trimming took 5 bases from V and 6 from J, leaving 13 bases between them. CDR1 and CDR2 (germline): MNHEY, SMNVEV (reference sequence). The CDR3 runs 13 residues. CDR3 sequence (DNA): TGTGCCAGCAGTCCCAGGGTAGGGGATGGCTACACCTTC. Translated: CASSPRVGDGYTF.

As DNA, the CDR3 is TGTGCCACCAGCAGAGATCATTTAGGCGGTCGCGAGCAGTACTTC. Protein product: CATSRDHLGGREQYF. The chain links TRBV15 to TRBJ2-7; D call uncertain. The CDR3 consists of 15 residues. Germline V lookup: CDR1 LNHNV, CDR2 YYDKDF (reference sequence). V shed 0 bases and J shed 6 bases, with 15 bases lying between them.

The genes are TRBV3-1 (or the pseudogene TRBV3-2) and TRBJ1-1, with 7 bases fitting TRBD1. This CDR3 region has 15 residues. Germline V gene lookup returns CDR1 LGHDT and CDR2 YNNKEL (reference sequence). Unmatched junction bases numbered 4, after V lost 1 base and J lost 2 bases. CDR3 nucleotide sequence: TGTGCCAGCAGCCAAGTGGGGACAGACAACACTGAAGCTTTCTTT. It translates to CASSQVGTDNTEAFF.